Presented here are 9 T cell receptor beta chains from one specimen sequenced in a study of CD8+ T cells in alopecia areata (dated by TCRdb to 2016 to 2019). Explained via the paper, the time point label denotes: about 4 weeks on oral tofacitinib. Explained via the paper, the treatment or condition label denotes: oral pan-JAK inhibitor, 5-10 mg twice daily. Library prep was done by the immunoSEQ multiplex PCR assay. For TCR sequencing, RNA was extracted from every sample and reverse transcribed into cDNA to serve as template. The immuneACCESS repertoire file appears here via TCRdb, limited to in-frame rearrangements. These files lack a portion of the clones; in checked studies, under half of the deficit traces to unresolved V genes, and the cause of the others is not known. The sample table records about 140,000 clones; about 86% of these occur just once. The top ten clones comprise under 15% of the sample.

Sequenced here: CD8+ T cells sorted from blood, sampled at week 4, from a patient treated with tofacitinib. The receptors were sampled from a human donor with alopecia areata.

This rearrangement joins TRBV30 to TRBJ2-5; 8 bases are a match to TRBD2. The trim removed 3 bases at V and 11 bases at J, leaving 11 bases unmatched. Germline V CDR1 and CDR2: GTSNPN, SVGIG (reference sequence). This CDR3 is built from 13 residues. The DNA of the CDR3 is TGTGCCTGGAGCCCCAACCCGGGGGGGGAGCAGTACTTC. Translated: CAWSPNPGGEQYF.

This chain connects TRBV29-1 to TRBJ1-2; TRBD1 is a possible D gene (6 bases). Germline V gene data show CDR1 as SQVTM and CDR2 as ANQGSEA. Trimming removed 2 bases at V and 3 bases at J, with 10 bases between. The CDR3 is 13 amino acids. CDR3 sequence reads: CSVENRADYGYTF. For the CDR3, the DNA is TGCAGCGTTGAAAACAGGGCCGACTATGGCTACACCTTC.

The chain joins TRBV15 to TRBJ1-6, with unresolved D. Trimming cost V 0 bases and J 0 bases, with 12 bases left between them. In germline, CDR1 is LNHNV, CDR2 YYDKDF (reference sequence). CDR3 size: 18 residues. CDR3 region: CATSREAGSSSYNSPLHF. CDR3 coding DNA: TGTGCCACCAGCAGAGAGGCAGGCTCAAGCTCCTATAATTCACCCCTCCACTTT.

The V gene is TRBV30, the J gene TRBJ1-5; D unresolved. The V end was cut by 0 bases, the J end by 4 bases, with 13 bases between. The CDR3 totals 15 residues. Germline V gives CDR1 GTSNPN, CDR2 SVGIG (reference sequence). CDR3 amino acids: CAWSVELPQNQPQHF. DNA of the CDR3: TGTGCCTGGAGTGTTGAGTTGCCCCAGAATCAGCCCCAGCATTTT.

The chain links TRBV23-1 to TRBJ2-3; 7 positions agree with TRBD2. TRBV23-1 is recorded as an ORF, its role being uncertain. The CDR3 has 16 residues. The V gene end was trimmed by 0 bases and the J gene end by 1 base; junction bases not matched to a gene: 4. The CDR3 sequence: CASSQSTRGCTDTQYF. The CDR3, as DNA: TGCGCCAGCAGTCAATCGACGCGGGGGTGCACAGATACGCAGTATTTT.

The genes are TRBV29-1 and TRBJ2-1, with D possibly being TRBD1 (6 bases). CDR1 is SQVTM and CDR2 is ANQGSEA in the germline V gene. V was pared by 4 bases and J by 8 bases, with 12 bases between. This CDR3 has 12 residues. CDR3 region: CSVGRGMDEQFF. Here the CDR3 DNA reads TGCAGCGTTGGAAGGGGGATGGATGAGCAGTTCTTC.

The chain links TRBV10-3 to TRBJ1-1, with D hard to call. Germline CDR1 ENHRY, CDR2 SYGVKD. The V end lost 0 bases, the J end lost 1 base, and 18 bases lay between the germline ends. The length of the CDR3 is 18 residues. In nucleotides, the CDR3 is TGTGCCATCAGTGAGTCGTACTTGTCCCCCAAGGGGAACACTGAAGCTTTCTTT. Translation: CAISESYLSPKGNTEAFF.

The CDR3: CASSVPEGDRNTGELFF. The CDR3 DNA follows: TGTGCCAGCAGCGTCCCCGAGGGGGACAGGAACACCGGGGAGCTGTTTTTT. The chain carries TRBV9 and TRBJ2-2, with 7 bases matching TRBD1. The CDR3 sequence is 17 residues long. Germline V gene data show CDR1 as SGDLS and CDR2 as YYNGEE. Trimming took 2 bases from V and 1 from J; bases not matched to a gene: 8.

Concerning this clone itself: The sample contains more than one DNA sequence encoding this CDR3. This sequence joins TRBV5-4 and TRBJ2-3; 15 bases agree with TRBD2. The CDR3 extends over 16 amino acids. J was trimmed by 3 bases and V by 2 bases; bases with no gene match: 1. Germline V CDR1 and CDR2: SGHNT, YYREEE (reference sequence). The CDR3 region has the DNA TGTGCCAGCAGCTTAGGACTAGCGGGAGGGACAGATACGCAGTATTTT. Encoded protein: CASSLGLAGGTDTQYF.